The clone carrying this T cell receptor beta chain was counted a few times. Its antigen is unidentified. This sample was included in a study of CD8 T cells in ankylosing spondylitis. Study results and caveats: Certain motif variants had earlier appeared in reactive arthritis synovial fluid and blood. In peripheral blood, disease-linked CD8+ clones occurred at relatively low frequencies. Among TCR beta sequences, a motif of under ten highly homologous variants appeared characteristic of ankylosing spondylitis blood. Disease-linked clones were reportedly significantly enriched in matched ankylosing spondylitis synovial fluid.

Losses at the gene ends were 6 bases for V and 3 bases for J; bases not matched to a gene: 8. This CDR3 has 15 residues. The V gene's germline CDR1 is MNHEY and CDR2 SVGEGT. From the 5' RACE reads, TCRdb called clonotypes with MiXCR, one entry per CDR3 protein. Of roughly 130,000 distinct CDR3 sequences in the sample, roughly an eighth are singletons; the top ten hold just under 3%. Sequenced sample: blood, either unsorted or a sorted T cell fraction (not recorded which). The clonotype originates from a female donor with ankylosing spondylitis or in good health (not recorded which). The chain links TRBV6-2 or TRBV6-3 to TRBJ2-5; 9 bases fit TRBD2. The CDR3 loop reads CASRRLASGEETQYF. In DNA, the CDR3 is TGTGCCAGCAGGCGTTTGGCTAGCGGGGAAGAGACCCAGTACTTC.